The next 24 T cell receptor beta chains were all read from a single sample in a study of human T cells and chemical hapten exposure. Using its own MiXCR run on the RACE reads, TCRdb lists one record per CDR3 protein. The sample has about 300,000 distinct CDR3 sequences; around 5.5% are singletons. Specified time point: pre-sensitization, week 0. Treatment specified: therapeutic diphenylcyclopropenone sensitization with weekly scalp DPC. Specimen: whole blood, collected in connection with sensitization to the hapten diphenylcyclopropenone (DPC). The receptors originated from a woman aged 18-29 years with alopecia areata. Some clones in this sample may be carry-over from other donors' samples.

This clonotype was picked up many times. V is TRBV10-3 and J is TRBJ2-1; TRBD1 aligns across 7 bases. After removal of 10 bases from V and 0 bases from J, the junction contained 12 bases not matched to a gene. The V gene's germline CDR1 is ENHRY and CDR2 SYGVKD. The CDR3 covers 16 residues. CDR3 amino acids: CATGRTGPRSYNEQFF. The DNA of the CDR3 is TGTGCCACCGGACGGACAGGCCCCCGCTCCTACAATGAGCAGTTCTTC.

This clonotype appeared a few times. V usage is TRBV6-1 and J usage is TRBJ1-6, with D unresolved. The germline V gene encodes CDR1 MNHNS and CDR2 SASEGT. V dropped 2 bases and J dropped 10 bases, with 9 bases sitting between them. The CDR3 spans 13 residues. CDR3 sequence: CASSEIQNSPLHF. The CDR3 DNA reads TGTGCCAGCAGTGAAATCCAGAACTCACCCCTCCACTTT.

This clonotype has a count of ten or more. V gene TRBV29-1 combines with J gene TRBJ1-3; no definite D call. The ends were cut back, 3 bases at V and 0 bases at J, with 6 bases in the middle. The length of the CDR3 is 13 residues. Germline loops: CDR1 SQVTM, CDR2 ANQGSEA. Here the CDR3 DNA reads TGCAGCGTTGAGATTAGCTCTGGAAACACCATATATTTT. It encodes CSVEISSGNTIYF. The full variable domain, its missing parts supplied by reference TRBV29-1 and TRBJ1-3, is SAVISQKPSRDICQRGTSLTIQCQVDSQVTMMFWYRQQPGQSLTLIATANQGSEATYESGFVIDKFPISRPNLTFSTLTVSNMSPEDSSIYLCSVEISSGNTIYFGEGSWLTVV.

This clonotype was counted a few times. This chain links TRBV28 with TRBJ2-5; D gene ambiguous. CDR3 length: 15 amino acids. Germline V gene lookup returns CDR1 MDHEN and CDR2 SYDVKM. V was cut by 6 bases and J by 5 bases, with 19 bases left in between. The CDR3 DNA reads as TGTGCCAGCAGGTTGACTGAGCCGACCGCGGAGACCCAGTACTTC. This gives the protein CASRLTEPTAETQYF.

This chain links TRBV2 with TRBJ1-2; D ambiguous. There are 12 residues in the CDR3. Germline loops: CDR1 SNHLY, CDR2 FYNNEI. Here the CDR3 reads CAIRQETYGYTF. The CDR3 DNA reads as TGTGCTATTCGGCAGGAGACCTATGGCTACACCTTC. Looking up the rest from reference TRBV2 and TRBJ1-2 gives the full variable domain: EPEVTQTPSHQVTQMGQEVILRCVPISNHLYFYWYRQILGQKVEFLVSFYNNEISEKSEIFDDQFSVERPDGSNFTLKIRSTKLEDSAMYFCAIRQETYGYTFGSGTRLTVV.

This clonotype was recorded many times. The rearrangement joins TRBV5-1 to TRBJ2-7; TRBD2 matches at 9 bases. V shed 0 bases, J shed 5 bases, and the junction held 9 bases outside the gene matches. This CDR3 is built from 16 residues. Germline CDR1 and CDR2: SGHRS and YFSETQ. CDR3 in DNA: TGCGCCAGCAGCTTGGAAGCGGGGGGCCCCGGGGACGAGCAGTACTTC. Amino acid sequence: CASSLEAGGPGDEQYF.

This clonotype appeared many times. The genes are TRBV2 and TRBJ1-4, with TRBD1 as a possible D gene (6 bases). The germline CDR1 and CDR2 sequences are SNHLY and FYNNEI. The V end lost 4 bases, the J end lost 7 bases, and 10 bases lay between the germline ends. This CDR3 has 13 residues. This CDR3 is CASSAGQREKLFF. CDR3 sequence (DNA): TGTGCCAGCAGTGCGGGACAACGTGAAAAACTGTTTTTT.

This clonotype was seen a few times. This sequence joins TRBV4-3 and TRBJ2-1; D is perhaps TRBD1 (6 bases). This CDR3 region has 13 residues. Per the germline V gene, CDR1 is LGHNA and CDR2 is YSLEER. The V end lost 8 bases, the J end lost 3 bases, and 11 bases lay between the germline ends. DNA for the CDR3: TGCGCCAGCGGGGACAAATACTACAATGAGCAGTTCTTC. It encodes CASGDKYYNEQFF.

This clonotype was seen a handful of times. The chain recombines TRBV5-1 with TRBJ2-6, with 9 bases matching TRBD1. After removal of 0 bases from V and 2 bases from J, the junction contained 3 bases not matched to a gene. The CDR3 runs 17 residues. The germline gives CDR1 SGHRS, CDR2 YFSETQ. Here the CDR3 reads CASSLDRGLAGANVLTF. The CDR3, as DNA: TGCGCCAGCAGCTTGGACAGGGGGCTCGCTGGGGCCAACGTCCTGACTTTC.

The genes are TRBV3-1 and TRBJ1-6, with 11 bases aligning to TRBD1. V lost 2 bases and J lost 7; bases outside the gene matches: 1. The CDR3 spans 15 residues. CDR1 is LGHDT and CDR2 is YNNKEL in the germline V gene (reference sequence). CDR3 region: CASSQWDRGNSPLHF. Here the CDR3 DNA reads TGTGCCAGCAGCCAATGGGACAGGGGGAATTCACCCCTCCACTTT.

The V gene is TRBV2, the J gene TRBJ2-3, with D possibly TRBD2 on 5 matching bases. Germline V gene lookup returns CDR1 SNHLY and CDR2 FYNNEI. V was pared by 2 bases and J by 10 bases, with 16 bases between. The CDR3 runs 14 residues. The CDR3 bases are TGTGCCAGCAGTGAACTGGGAGAACTAGAGGCGCAGTATTTT. This sequence encodes CASSELGELEAQYF.

The V call is TRBV4-2, the J call TRBJ2-3, with D perhaps given as TRBD1 or TRBD2 (5 bases each). V lost 3 bases to trimming and J lost 5 bases, with 9 bases between them. The CDR3 contains 13 residues. Germline-derived CDR1 and CDR2 are LGHNA and YNFKEQ. The CDR3 region has the DNA TGTGCCAGCAGCCAGGGGGACCGAGATACGCAGTATTTT. Translating it yields CASSQGDRDTQYF.

In this sample, this clonotype turned up many times. The chain employs TRBV6-2 or TRBV6-3 and TRBJ2-7; 7 nucleotides match TRBD2. Germline trimming cut 5 bases from V and 7 bases from J; bases unmatched to any gene: 14. The CDR3 has 15 residues. Germline V gives CDR1 MNHEY, CDR2 SVGEGT. The CDR3 DNA follows: TGTGCCAGCAGTACCCCTCTAGCGGCGGGTAAGGAGCAGTACTTC. It codes for CASSTPLAAGKEQYF.

This clonotype was found a few times. The chain recombines TRBV27 with TRBJ1-5; the match to TRBD1 covers 9 bases. CDR1 and CDR2 from the germline V gene are MNHEY and SMNVEV (reference sequence). V gave up 0 bases and J gave up 2 bases; unmatched junction bases: 2. This CDR3 is built from 16 residues. This CDR3 reads CASSLSTGGGNQPQHF. The CDR3 DNA is TGTGCCAGCAGTTTATCGACAGGGGGTGGCAATCAGCCCCAGCATTTT.

The chain joins TRBV10-3 to TRBJ2-7; maybe TRBD1 (6 bases). Between the trimmed V and J ends, which lost 7 bases and 0 bases, there was a span of 13 bases. Germline values: CDR1 ENHRY, CDR2 SYGVKD. The CDR3 totals 14 residues. The CDR3 here is CAIKDSRTSYEQYF. CDR3 bases: TGTGCCATCAAGGACAGTCGAACCTCCTACGAGCAGTACTTC.

The rearrangement links TRBV20-1 to TRBJ2-7; D ambiguous. The CDR3 covers 12 residues. V was pared by 4 bases and J by 2 bases, with 9 bases between. The germline CDR1 and CDR2 sequences are DFQATT and SNEGSKA (reference sequence). CDR3 loop: CSAMIGTYEQYF. DNA of the CDR3: TGCAGTGCTATGATAGGAACCTACGAGCAGTACTTC.

Many counts were recorded for this clonotype. This chain links TRBV15 with TRBJ1-4, with 8 bases matching TRBD1. This CDR3 spans 14 amino acids. V lost 8 bases and J lost 7; bases outside the gene matches: 9. The germline CDR1 and CDR2 sequences are LNHNV and YYDKDF (reference sequence). This chain's CDR3 is CATSADRVSEKLFF. The CDR3, as DNA: TGTGCCACCTCGGCGGACAGGGTTAGTGAAAAACTGTTTTTT. Complete variable domain (other parts from reference TRBV15 and TRBJ1-4): DAMVIQNPRYQVTQFGKPVTLSCSQTLNHNVMYWYQQKSSQAPKLLFHYYDKDFNNEADTPDNFQSRRPNTSFCFLDIRSPGLGDTAMYLCATSADRVSEKLFFGSGTQLSVL.

This clonotype was counted a few times. The gene calls are TRBV6-2 or TRBV6-3 and TRBJ1-1; 9 nucleotides match TRBD1. The CDR3 has 16 residues. The J segment lost 0 bases and the V segment lost 4 bases, leaving 6 bases of the junction unmatched. Looked up from germline, CDR1 is MNHEY and CDR2 is SVGEGT. The CDR3 sequence: CASSSDRGGMNTEAFF. CDR3 nucleotides: TGTGCCAGCAGTTCGGACAGGGGCGGGATGAACACTGAAGCTTTCTTT.

This clonotype came up a few times. Here the CDR3 DNA reads TGTGCCAGCAGTTTCACGGGACAGGGCTATGGCTACACCTTC. It codes for CASSFTGQGYGYTF. The chain couples TRBV12-3 or TRBV12-4 to TRBJ1-2, with 9 bases that match TRBD1. Trimming removed 3 bases from V and 4 bases from J; junction bases left unmatched: 3. This CDR3 has 14 amino acids.

In this sample, this clonotype turned up many times. The rearrangement uses TRBV7-2 and TRBJ1-3; a possible D gene is TRBD1 (6 bases). Germline V lookup: CDR1 SGHTA, CDR2 FQGNSA. The V gene lost 1 base and the J gene lost 0 bases, with 16 bases spanning the gap. The CDR3 totals 18 residues. Here the CDR3 reads CASSLGGPGGFSGNTIYF. The CDR3, as DNA: TGTGCCAGCAGCTTAGGGGGGCCCGGAGGATTCTCTGGAAACACCATATATTTT.

This clonotype appeared many times. The chain has TRBV11-2 and TRBJ1-5; TRBD1 is a possible D gene (6 bases). Trimming stripped 2 bases from V and 2 bases from J, with 16 bases between. Germline CDR1 is SGHAT and CDR2 is FQNNGV. This CDR3 is built from 17 residues. CDR3 nucleotides: TGTGCCAGCAGCTTATTTCCGGGGGCAGGGGGCAATCAGCCCCAGCATTTT. It codes for CASSLFPGAGGNQPQHF.

This clonotype was seen a handful of times. The rearrangement uses TRBV11-2 and TRBJ2-3; 9 positions match TRBD2. Germline CDR1 and CDR2: SGHAT and FQNNGV. Trimming at V came to 1 base and at J to 0 bases, leaving 5 bases not matched to a gene. The CDR3 runs 17 residues. The CDR3 sequence is CASSLVSGGASTDTQYF. CDR3 coding DNA: TGTGCCAGCAGCTTAGTTAGCGGGGGAGCTAGCACAGATACGCAGTATTTT.

This clonotype has at least ten counts. V is TRBV10-3 and J is TRBJ2-3, with D unresolved. Germline values: CDR1 ENHRY, CDR2 SYGVKD. The V gene lost 2 bases and the J gene lost 0 bases, with 3 bases spanning the gap. CDR3 size: 13 residues. This CDR3 reads CAISETSTDTQYF. The CDR3 nucleotides are TGTGCCATCAGTGAGACTAGCACAGATACGCAGTATTTT.

This clonotype has more than one count but fewer than ten. This chain connects TRBV20-1 to TRBJ1-2; TRBD1 is a possible D gene (6 bases). Trimming cost V 6 bases and J 2 bases, with 16 bases left between them. The germline V gene encodes CDR1 DFQATT and CDR2 SNEGSKA (reference sequence). This CDR3 is built from 14 residues. The CDR3 DNA is TGCAGTGCCTCAAGGGACAACTCAAACTATGGCTACACCTTC. It is translated as CSASRDNSNYGYTF.